Each of the 6 T cell receptor beta chains below was sequenced from the same sample in a study of blood T cell repertoires in COVID-19. Sequenced by immunoSEQ multiplex PCR; TCRdb stores in-frame clones only, minus some. This table has fewer than 500,000 clones, approximately 90% appearing once. The specimen sequenced was peripheral blood. These receptors originate from a young woman with active or convalescent COVID-19.

V gene TRBV29-1 combines with J gene TRBJ2-7, with D unclear. Germline loops: CDR1 SQVTM, CDR2 ANQGSEA. There are 10 residues in the CDR3. V was trimmed by 6 bases and J by 6 bases, leaving 9 bases between them. CDR3 coding DNA: TGCAGCGTCCATACGGGCGAGCAGTACTTC. Encoded protein: CSVHTGEQYF.

The chain carries TRBV7-9 and TRBJ2-7, with 7 bases matching TRBD1. The CDR3 spans 15 residues. Germline V lookup: CDR1 SEHNR, CDR2 FQNEAQ (reference sequence). V was pared by 3 bases and J by 1 base, with 6 bases of the junction left unmatched. In nucleotides, the CDR3 is TGTGCCAGCAGCTTCAACACAGGGGATTCCTACGAGCAGTACTTC. This translates into CASSFNTGDSYEQYF. Variable domain in full (rest from reference TRBV7-9 and TRBJ2-7): DTGVSQNPRHKITKRGQNVTFRCDPISEHNRLYWYRQTLGQGPEFLTYFQNEAQLEKSRLLSDRFSAERPKGSFSTLEIQRTEQGDSAMYLCASSFNTGDSYEQYFGPGTRLTVT.

The chain employs TRBV6-5 and TRBJ1-2; D unresolved. V lost 2 bases, J lost 0 bases, and 7 bases lay in between. This CDR3 has 14 amino acids. Germline V gene lookup returns CDR1 MNHEY and CDR2 SVGAGI. The CDR3 sequence is CASSYGQPNYGYTF. For the CDR3, the DNA is TGTGCCAGCAGTTACGGGCAGCCTAACTATGGCTACACCTTC.

The chain uses TRBV7-9 and TRBJ1-6; D remains unclear. With 2 bases removed from V and 8 bases from J, the gap between germline ends came to 10 bases. Germline V gene lookup returns CDR1 SEHNR and CDR2 FQNEAQ (reference sequence). The CDR3 covers 14 residues. The CDR3 region is CASSLQAIYSPLHF. The CDR3 DNA sequence: TGTGCCAGCAGCTTACAGGCTATCTATTCACCCCTCCACTTT.

The chain joins TRBV25-1 to TRBJ1-2; D may be TRBD1 (6 bases). The ends were cut back, 2 bases at V and 4 bases at J, with 14 bases in the middle. Germline values: CDR1 MGHDK, CDR2 SYGVNS. CDR3 length: 15 amino acids. This CDR3 reads CASSEPGQSFYGYTF. The CDR3 DNA follows: TGTGCCAGCAGTGAACCTGGACAGAGCTTCTATGGCTACACCTTC.

The chain has TRBV6-5 and TRBJ1-1; the D gene is possibly TRBD1 (5 bases). Between the trimmed V and J ends, which lost 6 bases and 10 bases, there was a span of 12 bases. Germline V lookup: CDR1 MNHEY, CDR2 SVGAGI. The CDR3 spans 11 residues. CDR3 nucleotide sequence: TGTGCCAGCAGGCAGGGCCGCGGAGCTTTCTTT. Amino acids: CASRQGRGAFF.